This is a list of T cell receptor beta chains from one sample in a study of T-cell memory formation after mild COVID-19. Via MiXCR, TCRdb re-called the 5' RACE reads, giving one row per CDR3 protein. The profile shows a few hundred thousand distinct CDR3 sequences, 20% to 25% of them singletons. The source material was PBMCs or a T cell subset sorted from them (not recorded which). These receptors were taken from a man younger than 35 who had mild COVID-19 (a few samples of this study predate the infection). Cell type and time point are not known. CDR3s include the opening cysteine and the closing phenylalanine or tryptophan. The D gene is left open where the match is weak. A clone size is listed for some rows: how often the clone was seen (once, few, many), or a class if it is expanded.

d_call j_call v_call clone_size cdr3_aa cdr3_nt
TRBD1 TRBJ1-2 TRBV3-1 - CASSQRDRGYTF TGTGCCAGCAGCCAACGGGACAGGGGCTACACCTTC
- TRBJ2-7 TRBV7-2 - CASSSGVMEQYF TGTGCCAGCAGCTCGGGTGTTATGGAGCAGTACTTC
- TRBJ1-5 TRBV6-1 - CASSDMFLNQPQHF TGTGCCAGCAGTGACATGTTTCTGAATCAGCCCCAGCATTTT
TRBD2 TRBJ2-1 TRBV24-1 few CATSDSDSGVNEQFF TGTGCCACCAGTGATTCGGATAGCGGGGTTAATGAGCAGTTCTTC
- TRBJ2-1 TRBV5-1 few CASGAGTSFYNEQFF TGCGCCAGCGGGGCCGGAACCTCCTTTTACAATGAGCAGTTCTTC
- TRBJ2-5 TRBV10-3 few CAISDSRDSGETQYF TGTGCCATCAGTGATTCGCGGGACTCCGGGGAGACCCAGTACTTC
- TRBJ1-1 TRBV6-5 - CASSSTGVGNTEAFF TGTGCCAGCAGTTCCACCGGGGTGGGGAACACTGAAGCTTTCTTT
TRBD2 TRBJ2-5 TRBV20-1 few CSAPTSVETQYF TGCAGTGCTCCGACTAGCGTAGAGACCCAGTACTTC
- TRBJ1-5 TRBV5-1 many CASSLDVGQPQHF TGTGCCAGCAGTTTAGATGTGGGTCAGCCCCAGCATTTT
- TRBJ1-1 TRBV5-5 few CASSPYSAEYTEAFF TGTGCCAGCAGCCCCTACAGCGCCGAATACACTGAAGCTTTCTTT
- TRBJ2-5 TRBV12-3/TRBV12-4 - CASSARAETQYF TGTGCCAGCAGTGCTAGGGCGGAGACCCAGTACTTC
- TRBJ2-1 TRBV7-2 many CASSRTGSSGSYNEQFF TGTGCCAGCAGTCGTACAGGGTCCTCTGGCTCCTACAATGAGCAGTTCTTC
- TRBJ2-2 TRBV4-3 - CASSRGIQDTGELFF TGCGCCAGCAGCCGTGGGATTCAGGACACCGGGGAGCTGTTTTTT
TRBD1 TRBJ1-2 TRBV20-1 - CSELGQGLGYTF TGCAGTGAGCTAGGACAGGGCTTGGGCTACACCTTC
TRBD2 TRBJ2-2 TRBV9 few CASSVGASGDYGELFF TGTGCCAGCAGCGTAGGGGCTAGCGGGGATTACGGGGAGCTGTTTTTT
- TRBJ2-7 TRBV5-1 - CASSLETGLGEQYF TGCGCCAGCAGCTTGGAGACTGGGCTGGGTGAGCAGTACTTC
- TRBJ2-7 TRBV29-1 few CSVEDPGRTSYEQYF TGCAGCGTTGAAGATCCGGGCAGAACCTCCTACGAGCAGTACTTC
- TRBJ2-4 TRBV5-1 - CASSNRTVQYF TGCGCCAGCAGCAACCGGACAGTACAGTACTTC
TRBD2 TRBJ2-1 TRBV4-3 few CASSSGVRGDEQFF TGCGCCAGCAGCTCTGGGGTCCGGGGGGATGAGCAGTTCTTC
- TRBJ2-3 TRBV18 few CASSLPVRTDTQYF TGTGCCAGCTCACTCCCTGTTCGGACAGATACGCAGTATTTT
- TRBJ2-2 TRBV5-1 few CASSTQGPGELFF TGCGCCAGCAGCACACAGGGTCCCGGGGAGCTGTTTTTT
TRBD1 TRBJ2-2 TRBV5-1 - CASSLTGGAGTGELFF TGCGCCAGCAGCCTCACAGGGGGCGCAGGCACCGGGGAGCTGTTTTTT
- TRBJ2-1 TRBV3-1 few CASSQGWGNEQFF TGTGCCAGCAGCCAGGGCTGGGGGAATGAGCAGTTCTTC
TRBD2 TRBJ2-7 TRBV27 many CASSPHSGAIYEQYF TGTGCCAGCAGTCCCCATAGCGGGGCAATCTACGAGCAGTACTTC
- TRBJ2-4 TRBV28 - CASSFLGLDLWYF TGTGCCAGCAGTTTCCTTGGCCTAGACCTTTGGTACTTC
- TRBJ2-7 TRBV12-3/TRBV12-4 few CASSYGGSNYEQYF TGTGCCAGCAGCTACGGCGGGTCGAACTACGAGCAGTACTTC
- TRBJ2-3 TRBV6-2/TRBV6-3 - CASRQTGPQRAGGTDTQYF TGTGCCAGCAGACAGACGGGCCCCCAGCGGGCCGGGGGCACAGATACGCAGTATTTT
- TRBJ2-2 TRBV4-3 - CASSQDEGTGELFF TGCGCCAGCAGCCAAGACGAGGGGACCGGGGAGCTGTTTTTT
TRBD1 TRBJ2-6 TRBV6-6 few CASSFRGQSGANVLTF TGTGCCAGCAGTTTCAGGGGGCAGTCTGGGGCCAACGTCCTGACTTTC
TRBD1 TRBJ1-2 TRBV3-1 few CASRGQGRGDGYTF TGTGCCAGCAGGGGACAGGGCCGAGGGGATGGCTACACCTTC
- TRBJ2-1 TRBV13 - CASSLYMQSSYNEQFF TGTGCCAGCAGCTTATACATGCAGAGCTCCTACAATGAGCAGTTCTTC
- TRBJ2-7 TRBV7-9 few CASTSGSREQYF TGTGCCAGCACTTCGGGGTCGCGAGAGCAGTACTTC
TRBD1 TRBJ2-5 TRBV10-3 - CAIRTGAGETQYF TGTGCCATCAGGACAGGGGCTGGAGAGACCCAGTACTTC
- TRBJ2-3 TRBV20-1 few CSAGRTQSTDTQYF TGCAGTGCTGGACGGACACAGAGCACAGATACGCAGTATTTT
- TRBJ1-1 TRBV18 few CASSKDRGKAEAFF TGTGCCAGCTCAAAGGACCGGGGGAAGGCTGAAGCTTTCTTT
TRBD2 TRBJ2-2 TRBV7-2 - CASSLVAGGPNTGELFF TGTGCCAGCAGCTTAGTAGCGGGGGGGCCAAACACCGGGGAGCTGTTTTTT
- TRBJ2-3 TRBV7-3 - CASSPDWTASTDTQYF TGTGCCAGCAGCCCCGACTGGACAGCAAGCACAGATACGCAGTATTTT
- TRBJ2-3 TRBV29-1 few CSVEVTSTDTQYF TGCAGCGTGGAAGTCACTAGCACAGATACGCAGTATTTT
- TRBJ2-3 TRBV5-5 few CASSFPGTRRTDTQYF TGTGCCAGCAGCTTCCCCGGGACTCGGCGCACAGATACGCAGTATTTT
TRBD2 TRBJ2-3 TRBV7-3 - CASSFTGGAADTQYF TGTGCCAGCAGCTTCACGGGGGGGGCAGCAGATACGCAGTATTTT
TRBD2 TRBJ2-2 TRBV27 many CASSLRGANTGELFF TGTGCCAGCAGTTTACGGGGGGCGAACACCGGGGAGCTGTTTTTT
- TRBJ1-1 TRBV9 - CASSVAANTEAFF TGTGCCAGCAGCGTCGCAGCGAACACTGAAGCTTTCTTT
- TRBJ2-1 TRBV29-1 - CSAGTAGGEQFF TGCAGCGCCGGAACGGCTGGGGGTGAGCAGTTCTTC
- TRBJ1-1 TRBV20-1 - CSVGANTEAFF TGCAGTGTTGGAGCTAACACTGAAGCTTTCTTT
TRBD1 TRBJ1-1 TRBV4-3 few CASSRDRAPVENTEAFF TGCGCCAGCAGCCGTGACAGGGCCCCTGTAGAGAACACTGAAGCTTTCTTT
TRBD1 TRBJ1-1 TRBV7-2 - CASSLMMTGGLTEAFF TGTGCCAGCAGCTTAATGATGACAGGGGGTTTGACTGAAGCTTTCTTT
- TRBJ1-5 TRBV3-2 - CASSQDMGGLQPQHF TGTGCCAGCAGCCAAGATATGGGGGGCCTTCAGCCCCAGCATTTT
- TRBJ2-5 TRBV27 - CASRRQGGLLGETQYF TGTGCCAGCAGGCGACAGGGAGGTTTATTGGGAGAGACCCAGTACTTC